The clone carrying this T cell receptor (beta chain) was recorded only once. V shed 6 bases and J 6 bases; nucleotides not matched to a gene: 14. Germline values: CDR1 MNHEY, CDR2 SVGAGI. CDR3 size: 15 residues. This specimen comes from a study of blood T cell repertoires in COVID-19. Original processing notes: The assay estimated nucleated cells by amplifying reference gene primers. Profiling relied on immunoSEQ multiplex PCR, and the TCRdb table lists in-frame clones only, not all of them. V and J calls and clone size are as listed in that table; D and trimming were resolved from the DNA. Of about 150,000 clones in the sample, 85% to 90% were seen once.

The sequence derives from a man aged 18 to 35 with COVID-19, enrolled during active disease. The sample consisted of peripheral blood. This chain uses TRBV6-5 with TRBJ2-7; 7 bases align to TRBD1. The CDR3 loop reads CASRTTGAGDREQYF. CDR3 sequence (DNA): TGTGCCAGCAGAACTACAGGGGCAGGGGATCGCGAGCAGTACTTC.